This T cell receptor beta chain was sequenced in a study of T cells expressing NK-cell markers. Study in general: The TCR beta repertoires originated in sorted CD3+CD56+NKG2C+, CD3+CD56+NKG2C- and CD3+CD56-NKG2C+ T cells.

TCR beta cDNA was generated via 5'RACE template switching incorporating UMIs. TCRdb re-called the 5' RACE reads, yielding one record per CDR3 amino acid sequence without DNA. The repertoire table contains approximately 440,000 distinct CDR3 sequences. The germline CDR1 and CDR2 sequences are LGHDT and YNNKEL (reference sequence). There are 14 residues in the CDR3. The source material was blood T cells: a sorted CD56 or NKG2C T cell subset, CD4+ or CD8+ T cells, or bulk PBMC T cells (not recorded which). The chain employs TRBV3-1 and TRBJ1-2; the TRBD1 assignment by TCRdb is unverifiable without DNA. The sequence was obtained from a woman aged 45-65 years in good health. The chain's CDR3 is CASSPGGADYGYTF.